The 16 T cell receptor beta chains below come from one sample, sequenced in a study of T cells after posttransplantation cyclophosphamide. Busulfan-fludarabine conditioning, marrow transplant, and cyclophosphamide on days +3 and +4 were administered. Assay used: immunoSEQ multiplex PCR; TCRdb lists only in-frame clones, some missing. The top ten hold roughly 17% of the sample, which has about 8,000 clones, 82% seen once. The material was CD4+ T cells sorted from blood, obtained 1162 days after allogeneic stem cell transplant with posttransplant cyclophosphamide. The receptor source for this set is a female patient aged 35 to 55 who received an allogeneic stem cell transplant from a related donor, was CMV-positive, and had no GVHD. Some T cells may be graft donor cells.

The genes are TRBV2 and TRBJ2-5; 11 nucleotides align to TRBD1. CDR1 is SNHLY, CDR2 FYNNEI, per germline. V dropped 7 bases and J dropped 6; count of bases not matched to a gene: 4. The CDR3 spans 13 residues. This CDR3 reads CASTDRGRQTQYF. The CDR3 DNA reads as TGTGCCAGCACGGACAGGGGGCGTCAGACCCAGTACTTC.

This chain uses TRBV6-5 with TRBJ2-1; 7 nucleotides line up with TRBD1. CDR3 length: 11 residues. V was pared by 5 bases and J by 9 bases, with 1 base of the junction left unmatched. Germline V gene lookup returns CDR1 MNHEY and CDR2 SVGAGI. CDR3: CASSRTGEQFF. CDR3 DNA: TGTGCCAGCAGTAGGACAGGTGAGCAGTTCTTC.

This clone was counted once. The chain couples TRBV5-1 to TRBJ2-3; tentative D call: TRBD2 (5 bases). Deletions cut 3 bases from V and 2 bases from J, with 10 bases between. CDR1 and CDR2 from the germline V gene are SGHRS and YFSETQ. The CDR3 contains 14 residues. For the CDR3, the DNA is TGCGCCAGCAGCTCTACTAGAACCACAGATACGCAGTATTTT. Protein: CASSSTRTTDTQYF.

The chain employs TRBV7-2 and TRBJ2-1, with a tentative D call TRBD1 (7 bases). The CDR3 is 18 residues long. V was pared by 2 bases and J by 4 bases, with 21 bases between. Germline assignment: CDR1 SGHTA and CDR2 FQGNSA. The CDR3 DNA follows: TGTGCCAGCAGCTTAAGGGGGGAGACAGGGACGAAGTACAATGAGCAGTTCTTC. This sequence encodes CASSLRGETGTKYNEQFF.

The rearrangement links TRBV4-3 to TRBJ2-3; 11 bases fit TRBD2. The CDR3 length is 17 residues. J was trimmed by 6 bases and V by 0 bases; bases with no gene match: 8. Germline CDR1 LGHNA, CDR2 YSLEER. CDR3 nucleotide sequence: TGCGCCAGCAGCCAAGATCACCTAGCGGGGGGCCCGGATACGCAGTATTTT. This sequence encodes CASSQDHLAGGPDTQYF.

V is TRBV6-5 and J is TRBJ2-2, with TRBD1 matching over 7 bases. The ends lost 9 bases at V and 2 bases at J; junction bases unmatched: 3. From germline, CDR1 is MNHEY and CDR2 SVGAGI. The length of the CDR3 is 13 residues. This chain's CDR3 is CASGTVNTGELFF. The CDR3 nucleotides read TGTGCCAGTGGGACAGTTAACACCGGGGAGCTGTTTTTT.

The V call is TRBV9, the J call TRBJ2-1; D is uncertain. The CDR3 sequence is 14 residues long. The germline V and J ends were trimmed by 4 bases and 0 bases, with 8 bases remaining between them. Germline CDR1 SGDLS, CDR2 YYNGEE. The CDR3 coding sequence is TGTGCCAGCAGCCCCTCGGGCTCCTACAATGAGCAGTTCTTC. It specifies CASSPSGSYNEQFF. The entire variable domain, with the rest obtained from reference TRBV9 and TRBJ2-1, is as follows: DSGVTQTPKHLITATGQRVTLRCSPRSGDLSVYWYQQSLDQGLQFLIQYYNGEERAKGNILERFSAQQFPDLHSELNLSSLELGDSALYFCASSPSGSYNEQFFGPGTRLTVL.

This clone counts as large. The chain joins TRBV19 to TRBJ1-5; tentatively, D is TRBD1 (5 bases). Trimming removed 6 bases at V and 0 bases at J, with 9 bases between. This CDR3 is built from 14 residues. The germline V gene encodes CDR1 LNHDA and CDR2 SQIVND (reference sequence). DNA for the CDR3: TGTGCCAGTAGCCAGGGATATAGCAATCAGCCCCAGCATTTT. Translated, it gives CASSQGYSNQPQHF. The full variable domain, rest sourced from reference TRBV19 and TRBJ1-5, is DGGITQSPKYLFRKEGQNVTLSCEQNLNHDAMYWYRQDPGQGLRLIYYSQIVNDFQKGDIAEGYSVSREKKESFPLTVTSAQKNPTAFYLCASSQGYSNQPQHFGDGTRLSIL.

This sequence joins TRBV19 and TRBJ1-5, with D maybe TRBD1 (6 bases). Germline CDR1 reads LNHDA; CDR2 reads SQIVND (reference sequence). V shed 3 bases and J shed 1 base, with 16 bases lying between them. This CDR3 spans 17 amino acids. The CDR3 protein is CASSIPWQGSSNQPQHF. The CDR3 DNA follows: TGTGCCAGTAGTATCCCATGGCAGGGGTCGAGCAATCAGCCCCAGCATTTT.

V and J are TRBV7-6 and TRBJ1-1; D gene unclear. Germline V lookup: CDR1 SGHVS, CDR2 FNYEAQ. Trimming removed 6 bases from V and 6 bases from J, with 8 bases in between. This CDR3 comprises 11 residues. The CDR3 sequence: CASSSGPEAFF. DNA for the CDR3: TGTGCCAGCAGTTCCGGTCCTGAAGCTTTCTTT.

To note about this clone: One junction end does not reproduce the germline sequence, and a read error may be involved. The same CDR3 arises from other DNA sequences in this sample as well. This chain connects TRBV27 to TRBJ1-6; D is uncertain. Germline assignment: CDR1 MNHEY and CDR2 SMNVEV (reference sequence). CDR3 length: 14 amino acids. CDR3: CASSPTIANSPLHF. The CDR3, as DNA: TGTGCCAGCAGTCCCACAATAGCCAATTCCCCCCTCCACTTT.

In its sample, this clone was seen a few times. This chain links TRBV19 with TRBJ1-1; tentatively, D is TRBD1 (5 bases). This CDR3 is 13 amino acids long. Per germline, CDR1 LNHDA and CDR2 SQIVND (reference sequence). V lost 9 bases and J lost 0, with 11 bases in between. The CDR3 region is CASKDRLNTEAFF. The CDR3 region has the DNA TGTGCCAGCAAAGACAGACTGAACACTGAAGCTTTCTTT. The whole variable domain, filled in from reference TRBV19 and TRBJ1-1, reads DGGITQSPKYLFRKEGQNVTLSCEQNLNHDAMYWYRQDPGQGLRLIYYSQIVNDFQKGDIAEGYSVSREKKESFPLTVTSAQKNPTAFYLCASKDRLNTEAFFGQGTRLTVV.

This clone is a singleton in its sample. The chain's CDR3 is CASSLGASGGARYEQYF. The CDR3 coding sequence is TGTGCCAGCAGCTTAGGCGCTAGCGGGGGCGCACGCTACGAGCAGTACTTC. V usage is TRBV7-2 and J usage is TRBJ2-7; 10 bases map to TRBD2. V shed 1 base, J shed 3 bases, and the junction held 9 bases outside the gene matches. Germline V lookup: CDR1 SGHTA, CDR2 FQGNSA. The CDR3 is 17 residues long. The entire variable domain, with the rest obtained from reference TRBV7-2 and TRBJ2-7, is as follows: GAGVSQSPSNKVTEKGKDVELRCDPISGHTALYWYRQSLGQGLEFLIYFQGNSAPDKSGLPSDRFSAERTGGSVSTLTIQRTQQEDSAVYLCASSLGASGGARYEQYFGPGTRLTVT.

CDR3 coding DNA: TGTGCCAGCATGGGGACAGGGTGGACCGGGGAGCTGTTTTTT. This translates into CASMGTGWTGELFF. The chain uses TRBV6-1 and TRBJ2-2, with 9 bases matching TRBD1. V was clipped by 7 bases and J by 5 bases; unmatched bases: 5. CDR1 and CDR2 (germline): MNHNS, SASEGT. The CDR3 contains 14 residues.

The chain recombines TRBV5-4 with TRBJ1-1; 8 positions agree with TRBD1. The V gene end was trimmed by 4 bases and the J gene end by 6 bases; junction bases not matched to a gene: 11. Germline-derived CDR1 and CDR2 are SGHNT and YYREEE (reference sequence). The length of the CDR3 is 15 residues. The CDR3 loop is CASSPTQGARAEAFF. The CDR3 region has the DNA TGTGCCAGCAGCCCCACCCAGGGGGCGCGGGCTGAAGCTTTCTTT.

This chain uses TRBV18 with TRBJ2-3, with a tentative D call TRBD2 (5 bases). Germline V gives CDR1 KGHSH, CDR2 LQKENI. V was clipped by 6 bases and J by 4 bases, with 23 bases between them. The CDR3 spans 17 residues. The CDR3 DNA follows: TGTGCCAGCTCTAGATTCGAGGGCGTCGGGGAAGCAGATACGCAGTATTTT. This gives the protein CASSRFEGVGEADTQYF.